Listed below are T cell receptor beta chains from one sample, sequenced in a study of CD4 T cell repertoires in COVID-19. Some clones are missing from TCRdb's copy, which holds only in-frame ones; the method was immunoSEQ multiplex PCR. The sample carries about 75,000 clones, 80% to 90% recorded once. Sequences were derived from CD4+ T cells from peripheral blood, sampled after recovery from COVID-19. The receptors here all came from a human donor who had COVID-19. CDR3s leave out the opening cysteine and the closing phenylalanine or tryptophan. Clone size is given for some rows only: seen once, a few or many times, or a class if the clone is expanded.

>TRBV10-1|NA
ASSAESGEAGELF
>TRBV7-2|NA
ASSPAGTPKETQY
>TRBV5-1|NA
ATHGGVNTGELF
>TRBV29-1|NA
SVPAGTRYNEQF
>TRBV2|NA
ASITDVGGSTGELF
>TRBV20-1|once
SASAAALEGGYT
>TRBV7-9|NA
ASSPGLAGDNEQF
>TRBV5-1|NA
ASGGLAGTYEQY
>TRBV5-1|NA
ASSLTGQGPSSYNSPLH
>TRBV6-1|NA
ASSEDRSSYEQY
>TRBV19|NA
ASSTSGSTDTQY
>TRBV5-6|NA
ASSLFSTGGWDGYT
>TRBV18|NA
ASSPPGLLEQY
>TRBV29-1|NA
SVRVQGLVQETQY
>TRBV13|NA
ASSYRPQLAGVPDTQY
>TRBV11-2|NA
ASSLDRASGGFNEQF
>TRBV3-1/TRBV3-2|NA
ASSGTSGEQDTQY
>TRBV5-1|NA
ASSPGGDNEQF
>TRBV6-4|NA
ASSELIYRDPGGNQPQH
>TRBV30|few
AWSVGLGDNEQF
>TRBV3-1/TRBV3-2|NA
ASSQADNYGYT
>TRBV12-5|NA
ASASPGGGASTEAF
>TRBV2|NA
ASRQSGTASSGANVLT
>TRBV5-1|NA
ASSPTLGDEQY
>TRBV19|NA
ASSYGSTNEKLF
>TRBV3-1/TRBV3-2|NA
ASSQSTSYEQY
>TRBV19|NA
ASSTGLAGGANTGELF
>TRBV6-5|NA
ASKRSSGTGEKLF
>TRBV28|NA
ASSSSYTEAF
>TRBV5-4|NA
ASSLEIDEQY
>TRBV7-2|few
ASSLQTGGYEQY
>TRBV3-1/TRBV3-2|NA
ASSQGQGVEEKLF
>TRBV7-9|NA
ASSLAVRDYGYT
>TRBV5-1|NA
ASSRGQEYSPLH
>TRBV19|NA
ASSTTSGRPLEQY
>TRBV6-5|once
ASSWGRDSYEQY
>TRBV5-1|NA
ASGLGRGNEQF
>TRBV21-1|NA
ASSKGGQGREPQH
>TRBV19|NA
ASSEGQGSYEQY
>TRBV7-9|NA
ASSLAPGVSEKLF
>TRBV5-1|NA
ASSLWGQATNTGELF
>TRBV4-1|NA
ASSRERGGRETQY
>TRBV7-2|NA
ASSTRGAKAEQY
>TRBV6-5|once
ASGRDNEQF
>TRBV5-1|NA
ASSLDAAGMGTEAF
>TRBV5-4|NA
ASSFWGWDQPQH
>TRBV9|NA
ASSVGQGGGKNIQY
>TRBV2|NA
ASSRANTGELF
>TRBV7-8|NA
ASCPRNLQGPSYEQY
>TRBV5-1|NA
ASSDTSGFNEQF
>TRBV19|NA
ASSTPGGLNTEAF
>TRBV24-1|NA
ATSETAVTDTQY
>TRBV6-5|few
ASSYSQSFGNTIY